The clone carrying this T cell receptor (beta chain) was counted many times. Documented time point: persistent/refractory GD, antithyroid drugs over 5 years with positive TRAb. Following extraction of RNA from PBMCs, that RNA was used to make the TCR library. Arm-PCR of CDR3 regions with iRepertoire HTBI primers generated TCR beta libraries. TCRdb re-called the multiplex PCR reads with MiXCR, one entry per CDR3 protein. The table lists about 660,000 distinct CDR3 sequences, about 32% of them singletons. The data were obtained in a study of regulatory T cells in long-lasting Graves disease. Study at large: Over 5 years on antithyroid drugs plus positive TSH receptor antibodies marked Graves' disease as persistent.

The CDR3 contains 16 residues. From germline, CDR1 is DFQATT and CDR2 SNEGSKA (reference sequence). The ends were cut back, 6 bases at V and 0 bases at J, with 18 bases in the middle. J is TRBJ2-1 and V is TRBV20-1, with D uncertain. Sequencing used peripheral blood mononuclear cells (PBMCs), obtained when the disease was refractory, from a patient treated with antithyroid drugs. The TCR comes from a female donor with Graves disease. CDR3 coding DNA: TGCAGTGCCAACGCCCCTGGCGAAACCTCCTACAATGAGCAGTTCTTC. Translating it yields CSANAPGETSYNEQFF.